The entry below describes one TCR beta chain. Its specificity is unknown. This entry belongs to a study of OX40 agonist ivuxolimab in advanced cancers. In the study overall: A diagnosis of hepatocellular carcinoma, melanoma, renal cell or head and neck cancer was present in dose-escalation patients. A history of anti-PD-1, anti-PD-L1 or anti-CTLA-4 therapy was acceptable, and roughly 40% had some.

Here immunoSEQ multiplex PCR was the method, and the copy in TCRdb shows in-frame clones only, minus some. Of under 25,000 clones in the sample, approximately 83% were seen once. Study-wide results and limits: CD4+ and CD8+ blood T cells expanded clonally by week 6 at 0.1 to 3.0 mg/kg. More expanded clones were seen, on average, in CD8+ T cells than in CD4+.

This TCR came from an adult with an advanced solid tumor such as melanoma, head and neck, liver or kidney cancer. The source material was CD4+ or CD8+ T cells sorted from blood, sampled in a trial of the OX40 agonist ivuxolimab.

CDR3 in amino acids: CASSLVPGSLHTQYF. Written as DNA, the CDR3 is TGTGCCAGCAGCTTAGTTCCCGGGAGTCTTCATACGCAGTATTTT. The chain has TRBV7-6 and TRBJ2-3, with D perhaps matching TRBD2 (6 bases). Germline V gene sequence: CDR1 SGHVS, CDR2 FNYEAQ. The length of the CDR3 is 15 residues. Trimming removed 1 base from V and 7 bases from J, with 15 bases in between.